These 30 T cell receptor beta chains were all obtained from the same sample, sequenced in a study of CD8 T cells in ankylosing spondylitis. From the 5' RACE reads, TCRdb called clonotypes with MiXCR, one entry per CDR3 protein. The table shows about 160,000 distinct CDR3 sequences, with around 18% occurring only once. The sample consisted of blood, either unsorted or a sorted T cell fraction (not recorded which). The source of these receptors is a male donor with ankylosing spondylitis or in good health (not recorded which).

This clonotype was observed at least ten times. The J gene is TRBJ2-7, the V gene TRBV20-1; tentatively, D is TRBD2 (6 bases). CDR3 size: 14 residues. Germline-derived CDR1 and CDR2 are DFQATT and SNEGSKA (reference sequence). Between the trimmed V and J ends, which lost 1 base and 4 bases, there was a span of 14 bases. DNA of the CDR3: TGCAGTGCTAGAGTTGGAGGGAGTGCGTACGAGCAGTACTTC. It yields the protein CSARVGGSAYEQYF.

The chain employs TRBV24-1 and TRBJ2-7, with 9 bases identical to TRBD1. V shed 4 bases and J 5 bases; nucleotides not matched to a gene: 8. CDR3 size: 15 residues. CDR1 is KGHDR, CDR2 SFDVKD, per germline. CDR3: CATSDPGQGNNEQYF. Here the CDR3 DNA reads TGTGCCACCAGTGACCCAGGACAGGGGAACAACGAGCAGTACTTC.

Turning to this clonotype: A junction end diverges from the germline sequence, so it may reflect a read error. The genes are TRBV20-1 and TRBJ2-7; tentative D call: TRBD2 (5 bases). The CDR3 runs 11 residues. Germline-derived CDR1 and CDR2 are DFQATT and SNEGSKA (reference sequence). The CDR3 loop reads CGASWTYEQYF. The CDR3 nucleotides are TGCGGTGCTAGCTGGACCTACGAGCAGTACTTC.

This clonotype was observed a handful of times. The J gene is TRBJ2-1, the V gene TRBV20-1, with D perhaps assigned TRBD1 or TRBD2 (5 bases each). The CDR3 is 14 amino acids. The V end was cut by 2 bases, the J end by 3 bases, with 11 bases between. Germline CDR1 is DFQATT and CDR2 is SNEGSKA (reference sequence). The CDR3 sequence is CSARRGTFYNEQFF. In DNA, the CDR3 is TGCAGTGCTAGACGAGGGACCTTCTACAATGAGCAGTTCTTC.

The sample holds a few counts of this clonotype. This sequence joins TRBV6-2 or TRBV6-3 and TRBJ1-4; D not certain. Germline V CDR1 and CDR2: MNHEY, SVGEGT. Trimming left V 4 bases short and J 5 bases short, with 14 bases between. The CDR3 is 15 residues long. In DNA, the CDR3 is TGTGCCAGCAGTTCCCTTCAGGCCGGGAATGAAAAACTGTTTTTT. This codes for CASSSLQAGNEKLFF.

This clonotype has ten or more counts. The V gene is TRBV29-1, the J gene TRBJ1-1; 12 bases fit TRBD1. Germline V lookup: CDR1 SQVTM, CDR2 ANQGSEA. This CDR3 spans 16 amino acids. The junction had 11 bases not matched to a gene; V was cut back by 5 bases and J by 4 bases. The CDR3 coding sequence is TGCAGCGTTTCCGGGACAGGGGGCCTCTTAAGCACTGAAGCTTTCTTT. Protein product: CSVSGTGGLLSTEAFF.

This clonotype was picked up many times. The rearrangement links TRBV20-1 to TRBJ2-7, with no clear D. The V gene's germline CDR1 is DFQATT and CDR2 SNEGSKA (reference sequence). The V and J ends lost 3 bases and 1 base respectively, with 16 bases between them. There are 15 residues in the CDR3. The CDR3 region has the DNA TGCAGTGCTAGTGTTTTGCGGCAGACTTCCTACGAGCAGTACTTC. It is translated as CSASVLRQTSYEQYF.

This clonotype turned up a few times. This chain links TRBV3-1 with TRBJ1-1; 7 bases map to TRBD1. The CDR3 sequence is 14 residues long. The ends lost 1 base at V and 4 bases at J; junction bases unmatched: 3. Germline CDR1 LGHDT, CDR2 YNNKEL (reference sequence). This CDR3 is CASSQVQGGTEAFF. As DNA, the CDR3 is TGTGCCAGCAGCCAAGTCCAGGGGGGCACTGAAGCTTTCTTT.

This clonotype has a count of ten or more. The DNA of the CDR3 is TGTGCCAGCAGCCAAGATCTTGTGGGCGGCTATGGCTACACCTTC. Protein sequence: CASSQDLVGGYGYTF. The chain uses TRBV3-1 and TRBJ1-2; D is unclear. V was trimmed by 0 bases and J by 4 bases, leaving 12 bases between them. The CDR3 runs to 15 residues. Germline assignment: CDR1 LGHDT and CDR2 YNNKEL (reference sequence).

There are many counts of this clonotype. The J gene is TRBJ2-1, the V gene TRBV20-1; D is uncertain. The CDR3 totals 15 residues. Per the germline V gene, CDR1 is DFQATT and CDR2 is SNEGSKA (reference sequence). V dropped 3 bases and J dropped 0 bases, with 12 bases sitting between them. Here the CDR3 DNA reads TGCAGTGCTAGTCCTCCACCCAGCTCCTACAATGAGCAGTTCTTC. Translated: CSASPPPSSYNEQFF.

The chain combines TRBV24-1 with TRBJ2-3, with D uncertain. Germline values: CDR1 KGHDR, CDR2 SFDVKD. V dropped 3 bases and J dropped 5 bases, with 17 bases sitting between them. CDR3 size: 16 residues. CDR3: CATSDRAPSVRDTQYF. As DNA, the CDR3 is TGTGCCACCAGTGATCGGGCCCCCTCTGTGAGAGATACGCAGTATTTT.

The V and J genes are TRBV12-3 or TRBV12-4 and TRBJ1-5; the D gene is possibly TRBD1 (6 bases). V was clipped by 6 bases and J by 2 bases, with 17 bases between them. The CDR3 totals 16 residues. CDR3 coding DNA: TGTGCCAGCAGCCCTCCGGGGGGGCAGGGCAATCAGCCCCAGCATTTT. Its protein product is CASSPPGGQGNQPQHF.

This clonotype was seen more than once but under ten times. The CDR3 spells CASSQESGTGLGYEQYF. The CDR3 DNA follows: TGTGCCAGCAGCCAAGAATCCGGGACAGGGCTCGGGTACGAGCAGTACTTC. The chain employs TRBV3-1 and TRBJ2-7; 9 bases agree with TRBD1. The CDR3 contains 17 residues. From germline, CDR1 is LGHDT and CDR2 YNNKEL (reference sequence). With 0 bases clipped from V and 4 bases from J, the junction kept 10 bases outside the gene matches.

This clonotype has ten or more counts. The V gene is TRBV20-1, the J gene TRBJ1-2; D remains unclear. V lost 0 bases, J lost 8 bases, and 16 bases lay in between. Germline V gene lookup returns CDR1 DFQATT and CDR2 SNEGSKA (reference sequence). CDR3 size: 14 residues. CDR3 DNA sequence: TGCAGTGCTAGAGATAGTGACGGGCGTCGGGGCTACACCTTC. It codes for CSARDSDGRRGYTF.

This clonotype occurred many times. The chain combines TRBV5-1 with TRBJ2-2, with D tentatively TRBD2 (6 bases). Germline CDR1 reads SGHRS; CDR2 reads YFSETQ. V was cut by 6 bases and J by 4 bases, with 13 bases left in between. The CDR3 totals 14 residues. CDR3: CASMRLDGTGELFF. As DNA, the CDR3 is TGCGCCAGCATGAGACTAGATGGCACCGGGGAGCTGTTTTTT.

There are many counts of this clonotype. This chain uses TRBV14 with TRBJ1-6; D uncertain. The CDR3 covers 13 residues. Germline CDR1 SGHDN, CDR2 FVKESK. Between the trimmed V and J ends, which lost 0 bases and 7 bases, there was a span of 4 bases. CDR3 nucleotide sequence: TGTGCCAGCAGCCAAGAGACAAATTCACCCCTCCACTTT. As protein: CASSQETNSPLHF.

This clonotype was seen many times. The genes are TRBV7-9 and TRBJ2-5; possible D gene TRBD2, 6 bases. V gave up 8 bases and J gave up 2 bases, with 21 bases separating them. This CDR3 comprises 16 residues. Germline CDR1 and CDR2: SEHNR and FQNEAQ (reference sequence). CDR3 protein: CASHPPPPGDQETQYF. DNA for the CDR3: TGTGCCAGCCACCCTCCCCCCCCGGGGGATCAAGAGACCCAGTACTTC.

The genes are TRBV5-1 and TRBJ2-2, with 10 bases lining up with TRBD2. The CDR3 length is 16 residues. After removal of 2 bases from V and 3 bases from J, the junction contained 4 bases not matched to a gene. In germline, CDR1 is SGHRS, CDR2 YFSETQ. The CDR3 DNA reads as TGCGCCAGCAGCTTTCCGACTAGCGGGTACACCGGGGAGCTGTTTTTT. It is translated as CASSFPTSGYTGELFF. The full variable domain, in which reference TRBV5-1 and TRBJ2-2 provide the parts outside the CDR3, is KAGVTQTPRYLIKTRGQQVTLSCSPISGHRSVSWYQQTPGQGLQFLFEYFSETQRNKGNFPGRFSGRQFSNSRSEMNVSTLELGDSALYLCASSFPTSGYTGELFFGEGSRLTVL.

This clonotype has at least ten counts. The J gene is TRBJ1-6, the V gene TRBV28, with D possibly matching TRBD1 (5 bases). Looked up from germline, CDR1 is MDHEN and CDR2 is SYDVKM. The V end was cut by 3 bases, the J end by 7 bases, with 10 bases between. The CDR3 spans 14 residues. CDR3 sequence (DNA): TGTGCCAGCAGTTTCGCGGGGGGAAATTCACCCCTCCACTTT. Protein product: CASSFAGGNSPLHF.

In this sample, this clonotype turned up many times. The chain is built from TRBV15 and TRBJ2-6; no reliable D call. The CDR3 length is 14 residues. From germline, CDR1 is LNHNV and CDR2 YYDKDF (reference sequence). The V gene lost 5 bases and the J gene lost 4 bases, with 9 bases spanning the gap. Written as DNA, the CDR3 is TGTGCCACCAGCCTAGAGAGGGGGGCCAACGTCCTGACTTTC. Protein product: CATSLERGANVLTF.

This clonotype was detected many times. J is TRBJ2-7 and V is TRBV20-1; TRBD2 matches 11 bases. V shed 5 bases and J 7 bases; nucleotides not matched to a gene: 1. The CDR3 sequence is 11 residues long. The germline gives CDR1 DFQATT, CDR2 SNEGSKA (reference sequence). This CDR3 is CSARLAGEQYF. The CDR3 DNA follows: TGCAGTGCTCGACTAGCGGGGGAGCAGTACTTC.

The chain employs TRBV20-1 and TRBJ2-1; 7 bases match TRBD2. CDR1 is DFQATT and CDR2 is SNEGSKA in the germline V gene (reference sequence). V lost 0 bases, J lost 0 bases, and 8 bases stayed unmatched. This CDR3 comprises 17 residues. The CDR3 is CSARDLQLATSYNEQFF. In DNA, the CDR3 is TGCAGTGCTAGAGATCTCCAACTAGCGACCTCCTACAATGAGCAGTTCTTC.

This clonotype was found many times. This rearrangement joins TRBV27 to TRBJ2-3; D is undetermined. From germline, CDR1 is MNHEY and CDR2 SMNVEV (reference sequence). V gave up 2 bases and J gave up 2 bases, with 11 bases separating them. The CDR3 has 15 residues. CDR3 protein: CASSLSFQLTDTQYF. The CDR3 DNA sequence: TGTGCCAGCAGTTTAAGTTTCCAGCTCACAGATACGCAGTATTTT.

The CDR3, as DNA: TGTGCCAGCAAACTTACCAGGGCCGGCTATGGCTACACCTTC. This translates into CASKLTRAGYGYTF. This chain joins TRBV28 and TRBJ1-2; D is perhaps TRBD1 (5 bases). V lost 7 bases to trimming and J lost 4 bases, with 16 bases between them. The CDR3 has 14 residues. The germline gives CDR1 MDHEN, CDR2 SYDVKM.

The chain has TRBV4-2 and TRBJ1-4; D not certain. This CDR3 is 12 amino acids long. Per germline, CDR1 LGHNA and CDR2 YNFKEQ. With 4 bases removed from V and 8 bases from J, the gap between germline ends came to 8 bases. The CDR3 protein is CASSLMGEKLFF. In nucleotides, the CDR3 is TGTGCCAGCAGCCTGATGGGGGAAAAACTGTTTTTT.

This clonotype was seen ten or more times. CDR3 DNA sequence: TGTGCCAGCACCGGGACTCACTCCTACGAGCAGTACTTC. Its translation is CASTGTHSYEQYF. The V gene is TRBV3-1, the J gene TRBJ2-7; weak D call: TRBD2 (6 bases). Trimming stripped 7 bases from V and 0 bases from J, with 10 bases between. The CDR3 has 13 amino acids. Germline CDR1 and CDR2: LGHDT and YNNKEL (reference sequence).

The V call is TRBV5-5, the J call TRBJ2-2; possible D gene TRBD2, 5 bases. V gave up 4 bases and J gave up 3 bases, with 22 bases separating them. Germline V lookup: CDR1 SGHKS, CDR2 YYEKEE (reference sequence). CDR3 length: 18 residues. In DNA form, the CDR3 reads TGTGCCAGCAGCAGAGGGTTCCGCGTAAGTGGTCACACCGGGGAGCTGTTTTTT. Protein: CASSRGFRVSGHTGELFF.

This clonotype was observed a few times. The chain recombines TRBV29-1 with TRBJ1-1; 11 nucleotides match TRBD1. Germline loops: CDR1 SQVTM, CDR2 ANQGSEA. The CDR3 has 15 amino acids. V dropped 4 bases and J dropped 5; count of bases not matched to a gene: 9. CDR3 amino acids: CSVGPGTGGWTEAFF. The CDR3 nucleotides are TGCAGCGTTGGACCTGGGACAGGGGGTTGGACTGAAGCTTTCTTT.

This clonotype came up many times. V is TRBV24-1 and J is TRBJ2-1; 7 bases fit TRBD2. This CDR3 has 17 residues. Germline CDR1 is KGHDR and CDR2 is SFDVKD. Losses at the gene ends were 3 bases for V and 5 bases for J; bases not matched to a gene: 12. This chain's CDR3 is CATSDPTSTRVDNEQFF. In DNA, the CDR3 is TGTGCCACCAGTGATCCGACTAGCACGAGGGTAGACAATGAGCAGTTCTTC.

A few counts support this clonotype. This CDR3 is CASSLPFLGRRTEAFF. The DNA of the CDR3 is TGCGCCAGCAGCCTGCCGTTCCTAGGGAGGAGGACTGAAGCTTTCTTT. The J gene is TRBJ1-1, the V gene TRBV4-1, with unresolved D. Trimming cost V 4 bases and J 5 bases, with 20 bases left between them. The germline gives CDR1 MGHRA, CDR2 YSYEKL. The CDR3 is 16 residues long.